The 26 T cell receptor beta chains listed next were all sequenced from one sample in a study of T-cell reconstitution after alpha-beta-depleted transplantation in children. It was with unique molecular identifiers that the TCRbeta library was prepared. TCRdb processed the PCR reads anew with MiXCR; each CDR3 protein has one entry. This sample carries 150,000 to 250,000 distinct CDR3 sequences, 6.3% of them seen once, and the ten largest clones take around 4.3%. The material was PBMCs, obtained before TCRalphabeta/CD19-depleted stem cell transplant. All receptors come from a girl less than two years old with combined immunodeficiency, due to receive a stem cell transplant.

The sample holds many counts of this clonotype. The chain's CDR3 is CSARVDVVTDTQYF. The CDR3 bases are TGCAGTGCTAGAGTAGACGTTGTCACAGATACGCAGTATTTT. This sequence joins TRBV20-1 and TRBJ2-3; no reliable D call. Deletions cut 1 base from V and 2 bases from J, with 10 bases between. Per germline, CDR1 DFQATT and CDR2 SNEGSKA (reference sequence). The CDR3 extends over 14 amino acids.

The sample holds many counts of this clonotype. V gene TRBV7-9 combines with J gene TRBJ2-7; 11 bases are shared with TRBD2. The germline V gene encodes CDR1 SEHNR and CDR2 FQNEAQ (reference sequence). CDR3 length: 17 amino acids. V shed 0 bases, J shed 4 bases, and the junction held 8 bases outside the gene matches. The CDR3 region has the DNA TGTGCCAGCAGCTTAGCCCCCCTCTTAGCGGGAGGGTACGAGCAGTACTTC. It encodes CASSLAPLLAGGYEQYF.

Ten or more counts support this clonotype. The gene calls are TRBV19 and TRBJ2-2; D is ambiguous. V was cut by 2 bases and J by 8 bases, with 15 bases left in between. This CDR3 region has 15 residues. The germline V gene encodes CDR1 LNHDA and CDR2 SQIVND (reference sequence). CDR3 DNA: TGTGCCAGTAGTATATACACAGCCAGCAAGGGGGAGCTGTTTTTT. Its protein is CASSIYTASKGELFF.

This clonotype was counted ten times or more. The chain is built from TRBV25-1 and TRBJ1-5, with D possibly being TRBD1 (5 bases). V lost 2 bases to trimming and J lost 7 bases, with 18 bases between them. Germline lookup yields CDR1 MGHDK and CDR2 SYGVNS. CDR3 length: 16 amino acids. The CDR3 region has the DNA TGTGCCAGCAGTGAAGGCCCACCTGAGGGGTGGCAGCCCCAGCATTTT. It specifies CASSEGPPEGWQPQHF.

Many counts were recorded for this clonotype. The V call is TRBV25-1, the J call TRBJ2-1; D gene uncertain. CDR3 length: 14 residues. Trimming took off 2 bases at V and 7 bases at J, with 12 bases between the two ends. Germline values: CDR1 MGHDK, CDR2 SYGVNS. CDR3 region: CASSEGTHWNEQFF. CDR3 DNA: TGTGCCAGCAGTGAAGGCACCCACTGGAATGAGCAGTTCTTC.

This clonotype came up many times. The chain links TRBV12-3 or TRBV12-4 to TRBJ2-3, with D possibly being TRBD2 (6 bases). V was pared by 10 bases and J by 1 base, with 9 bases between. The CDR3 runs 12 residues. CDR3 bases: TGTGCCACTTTAGCGGGCACAGATACGCAGTATTTT. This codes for CATLAGTDTQYF.

The CDR3 nucleotides read TGTACCTTCAGTTTTTGGGGCGGGGGTGAGCAGTTCTTC. Translation gives CTFSFWGGGEQFF. The chain is built from TRBV6-7 and TRBJ2-1, with 7 nucleotides matching TRBD2. TRBV6-7 is known as an ORF, though its function is uncertain. The CDR3 is 13 residues long.

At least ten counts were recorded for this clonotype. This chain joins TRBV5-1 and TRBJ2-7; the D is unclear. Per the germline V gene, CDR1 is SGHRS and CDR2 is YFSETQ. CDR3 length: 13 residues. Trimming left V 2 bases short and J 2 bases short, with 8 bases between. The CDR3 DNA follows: TGCGCCAGCAGCTTTGAGGTTGCCTACGAGCAGTACTTC. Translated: CASSFEVAYEQYF.

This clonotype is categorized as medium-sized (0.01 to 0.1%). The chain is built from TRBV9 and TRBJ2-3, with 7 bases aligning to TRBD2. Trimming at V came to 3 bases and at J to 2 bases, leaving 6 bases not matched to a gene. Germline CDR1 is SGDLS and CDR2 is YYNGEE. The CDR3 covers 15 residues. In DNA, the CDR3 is TGTGCCAGCAGCGCCACTAGCGCCCCCACAGATACGCAGTATTTT. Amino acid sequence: CASSATSAPTDTQYF.

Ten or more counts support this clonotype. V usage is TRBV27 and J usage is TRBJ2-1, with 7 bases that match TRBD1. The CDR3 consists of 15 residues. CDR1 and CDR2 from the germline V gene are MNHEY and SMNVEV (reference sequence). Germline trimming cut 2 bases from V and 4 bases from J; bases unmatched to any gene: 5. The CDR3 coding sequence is TGTGCCAGCAGTTTAAGGGGACAGCCTTACAATGAGCAGTTCTTC. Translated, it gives CASSLRGQPYNEQFF.

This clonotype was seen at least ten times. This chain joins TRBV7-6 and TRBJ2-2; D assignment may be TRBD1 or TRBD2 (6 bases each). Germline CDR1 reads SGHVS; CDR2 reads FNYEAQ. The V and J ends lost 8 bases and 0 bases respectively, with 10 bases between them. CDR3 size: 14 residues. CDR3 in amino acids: CASARGPNTGELFF. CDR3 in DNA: TGTGCCAGCGCACGGGGGCCGAACACCGGGGAGCTGTTTTTT. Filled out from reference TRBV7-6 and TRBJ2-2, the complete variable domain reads GAGVSQSPRYKVTKRGQDVALRCDPISGHVSLYWYRQALGQGPEFLTYFNYEAQQDKSGLPNDRFSAERPEGSISTLTIQRTEQRDSAMYRCASARGPNTGELFFGEGSRLTVL.

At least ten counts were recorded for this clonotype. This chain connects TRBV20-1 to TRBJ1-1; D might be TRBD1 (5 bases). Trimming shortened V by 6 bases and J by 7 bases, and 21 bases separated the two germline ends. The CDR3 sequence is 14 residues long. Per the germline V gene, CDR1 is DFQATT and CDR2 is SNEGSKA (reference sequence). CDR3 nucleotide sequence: TGCAGTGCAATCGACCCGGGCCCCAGGGATGAAGCTTTCTTT. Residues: CSAIDPGPRDEAFF.

The CDR3 nucleotides read TGTGCCAGTAGTATTCCATTGCAGGGAAGGGGTACTGAAGCTTTCTTT. Protein product: CASSIPLQGRGTEAFF. V is TRBV19 and J is TRBJ1-1; D perhaps matches TRBD1 (5 bases). Germline loops: CDR1 LNHDA, CDR2 SQIVND (reference sequence). CDR3 length equals 16 residues. The germline V and J ends were trimmed by 3 bases and 5 bases, with 19 bases remaining between them.

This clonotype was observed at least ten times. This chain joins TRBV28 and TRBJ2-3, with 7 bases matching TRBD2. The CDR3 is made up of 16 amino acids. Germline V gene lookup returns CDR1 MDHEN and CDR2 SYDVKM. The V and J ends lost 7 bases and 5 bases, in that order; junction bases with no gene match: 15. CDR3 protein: CASTLMRRERIDTQYF. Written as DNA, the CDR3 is TGTGCCAGCACCCTAATGAGGCGGGAGAGGATAGATACGCAGTATTTT.

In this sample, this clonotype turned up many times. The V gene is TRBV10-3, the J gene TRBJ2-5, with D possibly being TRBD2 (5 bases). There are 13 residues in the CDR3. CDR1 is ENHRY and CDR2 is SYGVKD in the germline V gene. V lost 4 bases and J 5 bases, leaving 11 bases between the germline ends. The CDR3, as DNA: TGTGCCATCAGTGCTGGCAGAGGGGAGACCCAGTACTTC. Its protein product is CAISAGRGETQYF.

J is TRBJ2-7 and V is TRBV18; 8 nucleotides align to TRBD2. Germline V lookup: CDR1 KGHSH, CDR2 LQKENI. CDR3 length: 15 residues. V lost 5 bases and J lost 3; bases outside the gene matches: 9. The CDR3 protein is CASSTGLATGYEQYF. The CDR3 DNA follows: TGTGCCAGCTCAACAGGACTAGCAACGGGCTACGAGCAGTACTTC.

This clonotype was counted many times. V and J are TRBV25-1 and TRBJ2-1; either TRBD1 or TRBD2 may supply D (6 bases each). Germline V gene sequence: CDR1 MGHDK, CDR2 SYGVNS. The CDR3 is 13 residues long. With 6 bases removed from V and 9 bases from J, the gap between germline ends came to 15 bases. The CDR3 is CASRLVGGGEQFF. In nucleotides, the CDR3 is TGTGCCAGCAGGTTGGTGGGGGGCGGTGAGCAGTTCTTC.

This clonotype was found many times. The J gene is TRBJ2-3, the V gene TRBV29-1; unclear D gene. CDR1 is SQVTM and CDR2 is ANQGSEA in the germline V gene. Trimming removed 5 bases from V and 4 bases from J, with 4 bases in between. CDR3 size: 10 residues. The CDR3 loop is CSVFADTQYF. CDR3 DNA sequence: TGCAGCGTTTTCGCAGATACGCAGTATTTT.

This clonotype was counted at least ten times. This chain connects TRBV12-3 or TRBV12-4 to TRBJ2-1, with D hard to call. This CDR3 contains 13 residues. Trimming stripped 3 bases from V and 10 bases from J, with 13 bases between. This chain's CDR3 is CASSLRLGYEQFF. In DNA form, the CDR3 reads TGTGCCAGCAGTTTGCGGCTAGGATACGAGCAGTTCTTC.

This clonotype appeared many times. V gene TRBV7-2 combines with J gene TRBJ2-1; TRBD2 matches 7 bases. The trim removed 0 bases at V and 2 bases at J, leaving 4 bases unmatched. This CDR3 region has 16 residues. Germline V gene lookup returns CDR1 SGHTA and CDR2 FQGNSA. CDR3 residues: CASSLAHLAAYNEQFF. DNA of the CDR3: TGTGCCAGCAGCTTAGCCCATCTAGCGGCCTACAATGAGCAGTTCTTC.

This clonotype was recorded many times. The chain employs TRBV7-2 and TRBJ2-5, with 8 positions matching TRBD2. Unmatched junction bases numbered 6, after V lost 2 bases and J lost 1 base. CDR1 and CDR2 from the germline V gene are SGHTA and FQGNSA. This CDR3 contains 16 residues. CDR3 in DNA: TGTGCCAGCAGCTTACCCTGGACTAGCCCCCAAGAGACCCAGTACTTC. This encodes CASSLPWTSPQETQYF.

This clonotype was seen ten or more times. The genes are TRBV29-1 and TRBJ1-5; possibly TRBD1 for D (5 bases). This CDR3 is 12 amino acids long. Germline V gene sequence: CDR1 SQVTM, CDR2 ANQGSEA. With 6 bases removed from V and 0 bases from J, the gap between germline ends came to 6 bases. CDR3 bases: TGCAGCGTCGGGGGTAGCAATCAGCCCCAGCATTTT. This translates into CSVGGSNQPQHF.

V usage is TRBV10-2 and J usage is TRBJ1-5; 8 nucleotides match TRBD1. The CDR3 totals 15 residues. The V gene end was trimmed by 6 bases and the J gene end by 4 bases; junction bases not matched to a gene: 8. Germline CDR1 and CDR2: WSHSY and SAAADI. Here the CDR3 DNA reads TGCGCCAGCAGCGACCTGACAGGGGTAAATCAGCCCCAGCATTTT. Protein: CASSDLTGVNQPQHF.

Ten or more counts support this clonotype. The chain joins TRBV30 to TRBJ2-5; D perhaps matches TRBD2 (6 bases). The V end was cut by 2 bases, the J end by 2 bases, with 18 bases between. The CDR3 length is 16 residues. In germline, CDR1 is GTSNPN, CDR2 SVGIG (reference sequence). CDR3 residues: CAWSFRLGRGQETQYF. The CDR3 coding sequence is TGTGCCTGGAGTTTTCGACTAGGACGGGGGCAAGAGACCCAGTACTTC.

The DNA of the CDR3 is TGTGCCACCAGTGAACCAAACGGGAGCCAAGTCACCGGGGAGCTGTTTTTT. Amino acid sequence: CATSEPNGSQVTGELFF. This chain joins TRBV24-1 and TRBJ2-2; D possibly corresponds to TRBD2 (6 bases). Trimming removed 4 bases at V and 4 bases at J, with 18 bases between. The CDR3 consists of 17 residues. Looked up from germline, CDR1 is KGHDR and CDR2 is SFDVKD.

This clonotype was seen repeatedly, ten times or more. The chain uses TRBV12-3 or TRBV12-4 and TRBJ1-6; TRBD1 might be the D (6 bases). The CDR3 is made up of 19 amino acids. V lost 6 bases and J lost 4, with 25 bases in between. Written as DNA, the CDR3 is TGTGCCAGCAGAGAAAGTACAGGGATCCTCCGTTTTTATAATTCACCCCTCCACTTT. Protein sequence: CASRESTGILRFYNSPLHF.